This entry lists 21 T cell receptor beta chains sequenced from one sample in a study of blood T cell repertoires in COVID-19. This table comes from immunoSEQ multiplex PCR, and its TCRdb copy is limited to in-frame clones, with some not included. Here the sample spans 150,000 or so clones, approximately 80% being singletons. The source material was PBMCs or T cells enriched from blood (not recorded which). The receptors originated from a man aged 50 to 60 who had recovered from COVID-19.

This clone was recorded a few times. This rearrangement joins TRBV19 to TRBJ1-1, with 9 bases aligning to TRBD1. The trim removed 8 bases at V and 2 bases at J, leaving 9 bases unmatched. Germline CDR1 is LNHDA and CDR2 is SQIVND (reference sequence). The CDR3 is 15 residues long. The CDR3 bases are TGTGCCAGTTCCCGCCGGGACAGGGTTAACACTGAAGCTTTCTTT. This codes for CASSRRDRVNTEAFF.

The CDR3 DNA reads as TGCGCCAGCAGCTTGGATGGGGCAATCCCCGGCCCCGGGTATGGCTACACCTTC. It codes for CASSLDGAIPGPGYGYTF. The chain uses TRBV5-1 and TRBJ1-2; D may be TRBD1 (5 bases). CDR3 length equals 18 residues. The V end lost 0 bases, the J end lost 5 bases, and 23 bases lay between the germline ends. The germline gives CDR1 SGHRS, CDR2 YFSETQ.

This clone has only a few counts. The V call is TRBV7-9, the J call TRBJ2-7; a possible D gene is TRBD1 (5 bases). V dropped 7 bases and J dropped 5 bases, with 21 bases sitting between them. This CDR3 region has 15 residues. Looked up from germline, CDR1 is SEHNR and CDR2 is FQNEAQ (reference sequence). The DNA of the CDR3 is TGTGCCAGCACCCAAGCCAGCTCAGGGTGGGACGAGCAGTACTTC. It codes for CASTQASSGWDEQYF.

The gene calls are TRBV6-5 and TRBJ1-1; TRBD1 aligns across 9 bases. Germline V gives CDR1 MNHEY, CDR2 SVGAGI. This CDR3 contains 14 residues. Unmatched junction bases numbered 4, after V lost 6 bases and J lost 2 bases. The CDR3: CASRGQGYNTEAFF. The CDR3 DNA is TGTGCCAGCAGAGGACAGGGGTACAACACTGAAGCTTTCTTT.

In its sample, this clone was seen once. The chain joins TRBV7-3 to TRBJ2-5; D may be TRBD2 (5 bases). Trimming took off 0 bases at V and 0 bases at J, with 11 bases between the two ends. From germline, CDR1 is SGHTA and CDR2 FQGTGA. This CDR3 spans 16 amino acids. CDR3 loop: CASSLTGVRDQETQYF. CDR3 DNA sequence: TGTGCCAGCAGCTTAACCGGGGTGCGGGACCAAGAGACCCAGTACTTC.

V usage is TRBV5-6 and J usage is TRBJ1-2; TRBD1 is a possible D gene (6 bases). There are 16 residues in the CDR3. Trimming removed 4 bases at V and 4 bases at J, with 20 bases between. Germline CDR1 is SGHDT and CDR2 is YYEEEE. The CDR3 nucleotides are TGTGCCAGCAGCCCAGGGGTCGGGTTGGGGCGCTATGGCTACACCTTC. Translation gives CASSPGVGLGRYGYTF.

The V and J genes are TRBV10-3 and TRBJ1-1; no definite D call. Between the trimmed V and J ends, which lost 4 bases and 0 bases, there was a span of 3 bases. This CDR3 has 12 residues. Germline-derived CDR1 and CDR2 are ENHRY and SYGVKD. This chain's CDR3 is CAISALNTEAFF. In DNA form, the CDR3 reads TGTGCCATCAGTGCTTTGAACACTGAAGCTTTCTTT.

The V and J genes are TRBV9 and TRBJ1-1; D is ambiguous. V was shortened by 0 bases and J by 5 bases, with 11 bases between the two germline ends. Germline V lookup: CDR1 SGDLS, CDR2 YYNGEE. CDR3 length: 14 residues. CDR3 in amino acids: CASSVESGGTEAFF. In DNA form, the CDR3 reads TGTGCCAGCAGCGTAGAATCCGGTGGTACTGAAGCTTTCTTT.

This clone has only a few counts. V is TRBV29-1 and J is TRBJ2-4, with 9 bases matching TRBD1. The V and J ends lost 7 bases and 2 bases, in that order; junction bases with no gene match: 21. CDR1 and CDR2 from the germline V gene are SQVTM and ANQGSEA. The CDR3 loop spans 19 amino acids. The CDR3 DNA follows: TGCAGCGACCCCCCCGAGGGGGACAGGGAAAGGGTTTCCAAAAACATTCAGTACTTC. Translated: CSDPPEGDRERVSKNIQYF. The full variable domain, completed using reference TRBV29-1 and TRBJ2-4, is SAVISQKPSRDICQRGTSLTIQCQVDSQVTMMFWYRQQPGQSLTLIATANQGSEATYESGFVIDKFPISRPNLTFSTLTVSNMSPEDSSIYLCSDPPEGDRERVSKNIQYFGAGTRLSVL.

The J gene is TRBJ2-3, the V gene TRBV7-3; tentative D call: TRBD2 (7 bases). The CDR3 extends over 17 amino acids. CDR1 SGHTA and CDR2 FQGTGA come from the germline V gene. V dropped 1 base and J dropped 0 bases, with 14 bases sitting between them. CDR3 coding DNA: TGTGCCAGCAGCTTAAACGGAGGGGGGGCTAGCACAGATACGCAGTATTTT. Encoded protein: CASSLNGGGASTDTQYF. The entire variable domain, with the rest obtained from reference TRBV7-3 and TRBJ2-3, is as follows: GAGVSQTPSNKVTEKGKYVELRCDPISGHTALYWYRQSLGQGPEFLIYFQGTGAADDSGLPNDRFFAVRPEGSVSTLKIQRTERGDSAVYLCASSLNGGGASTDTQYFGPGTRLTVL.

The chain carries TRBV15 and TRBJ1-4; 8 bases match TRBD1. V was pared by 5 bases and J by 5 bases, with 4 bases of the junction left unmatched. The CDR3 runs 14 residues. Germline CDR1 LNHNV, CDR2 YYDKDF (reference sequence). CDR3 DNA: TGTGCCACCAGCGGACAGGGACAGAATGAAAAACTGTTTTTT. This translates into CATSGQGQNEKLFF.

The gene calls are TRBV3-1 (or the pseudogene TRBV3-2) and TRBJ2-2; 7 bases align to TRBD2. V shed 4 bases and J 7 bases; nucleotides not matched to a gene: 9. CDR1 and CDR2 (germline): LGHDT, YNNKEL (reference sequence). The CDR3 runs to 15 residues. The DNA for the CDR3 is TGTGCCAGCAGCCCCGGGACTACAAGGGACGGGGAGCTGTTTTTT. It encodes CASSPGTTRDGELFF.

This clone was seen only a few times. V is TRBV28 and J is TRBJ1-1, with a weak D call TRBD1 (5 bases). CDR1 is MDHEN and CDR2 is SYDVKM in the germline V gene. The CDR3 sequence is 13 residues long. The ends were cut back, 8 bases at V and 0 bases at J, with 10 bases in the middle. This CDR3 is CASWGLLNTEAFF. DNA of the CDR3: TGTGCCAGCTGGGGCCTTTTGAACACTGAAGCTTTCTTT.

This clone was observed once. V gene TRBV29-1 combines with J gene TRBJ2-2; D is uncertain. Trimming took 4 bases from V and 3 from J, leaving 9 bases between them. The CDR3 has 13 amino acids. CDR1 SQVTM and CDR2 ANQGSEA come from the germline V gene. CDR3 sequence: CSVVTAHTGELFF. CDR3 in DNA: TGCAGCGTTGTAACAGCTCACACCGGGGAGCTGTTTTTT.

This rearrangement joins TRBV2 to TRBJ2-5; 8 nucleotides line up with TRBD2. Per germline, CDR1 SNHLY and CDR2 FYNNEI. CDR3 length equals 15 residues. Trimming removed 4 bases from V and 5 bases from J; junction bases left unmatched: 9. The chain's CDR3 is CASSVSGVGGETQYF. CDR3 DNA: TGTGCCAGCAGTGTTAGCGGGGTGGGCGGCGAGACCCAGTACTTC.

This clone was seen only once. This CDR3 is CASSRGQGIGSPLHF. In nucleotides, the CDR3 is TGTGCCAGCAGCCGGGGACAGGGAATTGGTTCACCCCTCCACTTT. This chain links TRBV6-5 with TRBJ1-6, with 9 bases aligning to TRBD1. The CDR3 loop spans 15 amino acids. The V segment lost 6 bases and the J segment 9 bases; nucleotides outside the gene matches: 9. Per the germline V gene, CDR1 is MNHEY and CDR2 is SVGAGI.

The chain recombines TRBV5-1 with TRBJ1-2; no reliable D call. This CDR3 region has 13 residues. Germline-derived CDR1 and CDR2 are SGHRS and YFSETQ. V shed 0 bases and J shed 3 bases, with 6 bases lying between them. The DNA of the CDR3 is TGCGCCAGCAGCTTGGACACCCACTATGGCTACACCTTC. Translation: CASSLDTHYGYTF.

This chain joins TRBV3-1 (or the pseudogene TRBV3-2) and TRBJ1-3; 7 bases agree with TRBD1. The CDR3 has 15 residues. Per germline, CDR1 LGHDT and CDR2 YNNKEL (reference sequence). V shed 6 bases, J shed 5 bases, and the junction held 10 bases outside the gene matches. Here the CDR3 reads CASSHFDRDRNTIYF. DNA for the CDR3: TGTGCCAGCAGTCATTTCGACAGGGATCGAAACACCATATATTTT.

This clone was counted a few times. The V call is TRBV28, the J call TRBJ1-5; D unclear. The germline gives CDR1 MDHEN, CDR2 SYDVKM. The CDR3 contains 14 residues. V lost 5 bases, J lost 5 bases, and 13 bases lay in between. CDR3 loop: CASSRLNGDQPQHF. The CDR3 DNA reads as TGTGCCAGCAGTCGACTCAACGGGGATCAGCCCCAGCATTTT.

This sequence joins TRBV7-9 and TRBJ1-1; D perhaps matches TRBD1 (6 bases). The germline V gene has CDR1 SEHNR and CDR2 FQNEAQ (reference sequence). V was shortened by 5 bases and J by 1 base, with 14 bases between the two germline ends. The CDR3 is 15 residues long. The CDR3 coding sequence is TGTGCCAGCAGCCTCCTATGGACAGCGAACACTGAAGCTTTCTTT. The encoded protein is CASSLLWTANTEAFF.

In this sample, this clone turned up once. The chain joins TRBV18 to TRBJ1-1, with D hard to call. CDR1 and CDR2 (germline): KGHSH, LQKENI. The CDR3 consists of 14 residues. Trimming took off 1 base at V and 4 bases at J, with 10 bases between the two ends. CDR3 sequence reads: CASSPQKGGTEAFF. For the CDR3, the DNA is TGTGCCAGCTCACCACAGAAAGGCGGCACTGAAGCTTTCTTT.